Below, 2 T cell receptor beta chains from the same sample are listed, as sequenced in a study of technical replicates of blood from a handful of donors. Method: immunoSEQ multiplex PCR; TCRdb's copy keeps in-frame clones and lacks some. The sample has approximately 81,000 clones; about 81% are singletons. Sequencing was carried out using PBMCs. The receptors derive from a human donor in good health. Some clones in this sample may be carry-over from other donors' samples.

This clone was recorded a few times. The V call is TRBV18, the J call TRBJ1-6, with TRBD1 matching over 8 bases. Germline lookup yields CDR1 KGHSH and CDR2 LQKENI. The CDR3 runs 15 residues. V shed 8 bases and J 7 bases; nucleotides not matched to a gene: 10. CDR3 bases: TGTGCCAGCGCGACCGGACAGGGTCAAAATTCACCCCTCCACTTT. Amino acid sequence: CASATGQGQNSPLHF. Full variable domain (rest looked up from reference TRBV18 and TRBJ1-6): NAGVMQNPRHLVRRRGQEARLRCSPMKGHSHVYWYRQLPEEGLKFMVYLQKENIIDESGMPKERFSAEFPKEGPSILRIQQVVRGDSAAYFCASATGQGQNSPLHFGNGTRLTVT.

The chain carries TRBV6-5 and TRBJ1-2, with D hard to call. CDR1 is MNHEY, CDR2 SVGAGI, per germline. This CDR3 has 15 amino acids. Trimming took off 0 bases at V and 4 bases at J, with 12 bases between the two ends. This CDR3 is CASSYSRGGSYGYTF. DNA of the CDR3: TGTGCCAGCAGTTACTCCCGGGGTGGATCCTATGGCTACACCTTC.